The clone carrying this T cell receptor (beta chain) was seen more than once but under ten times. Its antigen is not identified. This entry belongs to a study of neurological immune-mediated disorders. Study-level findings and limits: CDR3 amino acid sequences found in expanded clones were never shared across subjects, suggesting private repertoires in all groups.

From germline, CDR1 is LNHDA and CDR2 SQIVND (reference sequence). This CDR3 is 17 amino acids long. Trimming pared 7 bases from V and 0 bases from J, leaving 19 bases between. Synthesis of cDNA was accomplished via 5'RACE employing 10-nucleotide random UMIs. Sequencing of 15-18 subjects in each run yielded over 170 million TCR-beta sequences. From the 5' RACE reads, TCRdb called clonotypes with MiXCR, one entry per CDR3 protein. The data contain 30,000 to 40,000 distinct CDR3 sequences, less than 8.5% of them singletons. This receptor was taken from a woman aged 40 to 49 in good health. V is TRBV19 and J is TRBJ1-5, with D perhaps matching TRBD1 (6 bases). The sample taken for sequencing was PBMCs. The DNA of the CDR3 is TGTGCCAGTACGGTACGGACAGACAGTTATAGCAATCAGCCCCAGCATTTT. Translating gives CASTVRTDSYSNQPQHF. The whole variable domain, remainder taken from reference TRBV19 and TRBJ1-5, is DGGITQSPKYLFRKEGQNVTLSCEQNLNHDAMYWYRQDPGQGLRLIYYSQIVNDFQKGDIAEGYSVSREKKESFPLTVTSAQKNPTAFYLCASTVRTDSYSNQPQHFGDGTRLSIL.